This T cell receptor beta chain emerged from a study of CD8+CD57+ T cells in acquired aplastic anemia. About the research overall: An average of around 3.5 ug of DNA was obtained from sorted CD4+ and CD8+ cells. Findings of the study overall: For CD8+ Simpson's diversity, patients and controls showed no significant difference. Patients and controls turned out to have roughly 31 CD8+ CDR3 sequences in common.

The CDR3 has 14 amino acids. V was trimmed by 1 base and J by 2 bases, leaving 11 bases between them. Germline values: CDR1 DFQATT, CDR2 SNEGSKA (reference sequence). An expansion of CD8+CD57+ cells by flow cytometry had been shown in patients chosen for sequencing. As a group, the patients uniformly had severe acquired aplastic anemia. Of note for this clonotype: Its antigen remains unidentified.

Genomic DNA templated the TCR beta VDJ and CDR3 profiling. TCRdb called the reads again in MiXCR, with one record for every CDR3 protein. The sample has roughly 150,000 distinct CDR3 sequences; roughly 48% are singletons. This chain uses TRBV20-1 with TRBJ2-5, with D perhaps matching TRBD2 (6 bases). The sequenced material came from sorted CD4+, CD8+, or CD8+CD57+ T cells (not recorded which) from PBMCs. The sequence was obtained from a human donor with aplastic anemia. The CDR3 sequence: CSARGGGDQETQYF. The CDR3 coding sequence is TGCAGTGCTAGAGGTGGAGGGGATCAAGAGACCCAGTACTTC.